One sample yielded the 29 T cell receptor beta chains listed below, sequenced in a study of immune cell composition in non-small cell lung cancer. Assay: immunoSEQ multiplex PCR; the TCRdb copy retains only in-frame clones and omits some. The sample has around 5,000 clones; around 85% are singletons. The specimen sequenced was lung tumor tissue. The receptors shown here come from a human donor with non-small cell lung cancer.

The chain employs TRBV5-1 and TRBJ2-5; TRBD2 might be the D (6 bases). Germline assignment: CDR1 SGHRS and CDR2 YFSETQ. Trimming removed 2 bases from V and 3 bases from J, with 14 bases in between. This CDR3 is built from 15 residues. CDR3 in DNA: TGCGCCAGCAGCTTCAACGGGAGATCGGAAGAGACCCAGTACTTC. This gives the protein CASSFNGRSEETQYF.

The chain employs TRBV6-1 and TRBJ1-1, with 7 bases identical to TRBD1. The CDR3 extends over 14 amino acids. With V trimmed by 8 bases and J by 2 bases, 8 bases remained unmatched. Germline V CDR1 and CDR2: MNHNS, SASEGT. This CDR3 is CASVWTGRNTEAFF. CDR3 bases: TGTGCCAGCGTTTGGACAGGAAGAAACACTGAAGCTTTCTTT.

The chain couples TRBV6-6 to TRBJ1-6; 8 positions agree with TRBD1. Looked up from germline, CDR1 is MNHNY and CDR2 is SVGAGI (reference sequence). V shed 4 bases, J shed 5 bases, and the junction held 4 bases outside the gene matches. The CDR3 is 15 residues long. The CDR3 loop reads CASSFGQGDNSPLHF. In DNA, the CDR3 is TGTGCCAGCAGTTTCGGACAGGGCGATAATTCACCCCTCCACTTT.

The chain combines TRBV7-9 with TRBJ2-5; 12 positions match TRBD2. CDR3 length: 17 residues. Germline values: CDR1 SEHNR, CDR2 FQNEAQ (reference sequence). V shed 1 base, J shed 3 bases, and the junction held 6 bases outside the gene matches. As DNA, the CDR3 is TGTGCCAGCAGCTTAGGACTAGCGGGAGTAGGGGAAGAGACCCAGTACTTC. It yields the protein CASSLGLAGVGEETQYF.

The gene calls are TRBV5-1 and TRBJ2-1, with 9 nucleotides matching TRBD2. Germline-derived CDR1 and CDR2 are SGHRS and YFSETQ. CDR3 length equals 16 residues. V was clipped by 0 bases and J by 4 bases; unmatched bases: 5. The CDR3 loop is CASSLGLAGNYNEQFF. CDR3 coding DNA: TGCGCCAGCAGCTTGGGCCTAGCGGGAAATTACAATGAGCAGTTCTTC.

V gene TRBV19 combines with J gene TRBJ1-1, with 10 positions matching TRBD1. The CDR3 extends over 16 amino acids. V shed 3 bases and J 4 bases; nucleotides not matched to a gene: 8. Per the germline V gene, CDR1 is LNHDA and CDR2 is SQIVND (reference sequence). Written as DNA, the CDR3 is TGTGCCAGTAGTATCCCCGCGACAGGGGGCGGCACTGAAGCTTTCTTT. It codes for CASSIPATGGGTEAFF.

The chain uses TRBV27 and TRBJ2-5, with 8 bases fitting TRBD2. The CDR3 spans 15 residues. Germline CDR1 reads MNHEY; CDR2 reads SMNVEV (reference sequence). The V segment lost 4 bases and the J segment 5 bases; nucleotides outside the gene matches: 9. CDR3 residues: CASSSLTGGGETQYF. DNA for the CDR3: TGTGCCAGCAGTTCCCTTACCGGCGGGGGGGAGACCCAGTACTTC.

The V gene is TRBV30, the J gene TRBJ1-2, with D possibly being TRBD1 (6 bases). The length of the CDR3 is 13 residues. Germline V gives CDR1 GTSNPN, CDR2 SVGIG (reference sequence). Trimming took off 6 bases at V and 2 bases at J, with 13 bases between the two ends. The CDR3 spells CACPWTVNYGYTF. The CDR3 nucleotides are TGTGCCTGCCCCTGGACAGTAAACTATGGCTACACCTTC.

Note on this clone: Distinct nucleotide sequences in the sample also encode this CDR3. J is TRBJ2-7 and V is TRBV7-2; no clear D. Germline assignment: CDR1 SGHTA and CDR2 FQGNSA. The CDR3 has 13 residues. Trimming cost V 1 base and J 4 bases, with 8 bases left between them. The CDR3 loop reads CASSLGLAYEQYF. Written as DNA, the CDR3 is TGTGCCAGCAGCTTAGGGCTGGCTTACGAGCAGTACTTC. Full variable domain (rest looked up from reference TRBV7-2 and TRBJ2-7): GAGVSQSPSNKVTEKGKDVELRCDPISGHTALYWYRQSLGQGLEFLIYFQGNSAPDKSGLPSDRFSAERTGGSVSTLTIQRTQQEDSAVYLCASSLGLAYEQYFGPGTRLTVT.

V is TRBV2 and J is TRBJ2-2, with 7 bases fitting TRBD1. CDR1 and CDR2 (germline): SNHLY, FYNNEI. There are 15 residues in the CDR3. V gave up 7 bases and J gave up 9 bases; unmatched junction bases: 14. The CDR3 sequence: CASMEEGAGGRELFF. CDR3 bases: TGTGCCAGCATGGAAGAGGGGGCCGGTGGGAGGGAGCTGTTTTTT.

In its sample, this clone was seen once. The rearrangement links TRBV18 to TRBJ1-1; D may be TRBD1 (5 bases). The CDR3 is made up of 13 amino acids. Germline values: CDR1 KGHSH, CDR2 LQKENI. The V end was cut by 5 bases, the J end by 5 bases, with 12 bases between. The CDR3 here is CASSGADDTEAFF. The CDR3 DNA follows: TGTGCCAGCTCAGGGGCGGACGATACTGAAGCTTTCTTT.

This clone ranks as large. This chain's CDR3 is CASRSGFEQYF. The CDR3, as DNA: TGCGCCAGCAGGTCCGGTTTCGAGCAGTACTTC. The chain employs TRBV5-1 and TRBJ2-7; no clear D gene. The CDR3 sequence is 11 residues long. The V and J ends lost 5 bases and 6 bases respectively, with 9 bases between them. Per germline, CDR1 SGHRS and CDR2 YFSETQ.

The chain combines TRBV9 with TRBJ1-5; the D is unclear. Germline loops: CDR1 SGDLS, CDR2 YYNGEE. Trimming took off 4 bases at V and 3 bases at J, with 11 bases between the two ends. The length of the CDR3 is 14 residues. The CDR3 spells CASSPSLHNQPQHF. The CDR3 DNA sequence: TGTGCCAGCAGCCCGAGCCTTCACAATCAGCCCCAGCATTTT.

This chain connects TRBV11-2 to TRBJ1-5, with 10 bases that match TRBD1. Trimming at V came to 1 base and at J to 6 bases, leaving 3 bases not matched to a gene. This CDR3 comprises 15 residues. CDR1 SGHAT and CDR2 FQNNGV come from the germline V gene. The CDR3 nucleotides read TGTGCCAGCAGCTTAGGGACAGGGGGAGGTCAGCCCCAGCATTTT. Protein: CASSLGTGGGQPQHF. Supplemented by reference TRBV11-2 and TRBJ1-5, the full variable domain reads EAGVAQSPRYKIIEKRQSVAFWCNPISGHATLYWYQQILGQGPKLLIQFQNNGVVDDSQLPKDRFSAERLKGVDSTLKIQPAKLEDSAVYLCASSLGTGGGQPQHFGDGTRLSIL.

This clone was found once. The gene calls are TRBV7-9 and TRBJ2-1; possibly TRBD1 for D (6 bases). The CDR3 runs to 14 residues. CDR1 is SEHNR, CDR2 FQNEAQ, per germline (reference sequence). V lost 1 base, J lost 4 bases, and 8 bases lay in between. The CDR3 loop is CASSLVTGYNEQFF. Written as DNA, the CDR3 is TGTGCCAGCAGCTTAGTAACAGGGTACAATGAGCAGTTCTTC. Full variable domain (rest looked up from reference TRBV7-9 and TRBJ2-1): DTGVSQNPRHKITKRGQNVTFRCDPISEHNRLYWYRQTLGQGPEFLTYFQNEAQLEKSRLLSDRFSAERPKGSFSTLEIQRTEQGDSAMYLCASSLVTGYNEQFFGPGTRLTVL.

A few counts support this clone. The rearrangement joins TRBV7-3 to TRBJ2-3; no definite D call. The CDR3 has 14 amino acids. Trimming took off 2 bases at V and 0 bases at J, with 6 bases between the two ends. Germline V CDR1 and CDR2: SGHTA, FQGTGA. In nucleotides, the CDR3 is TGTGCCAGCAGCTTACACAGCAGCACAGATACGCAGTATTTT. The encoded protein is CASSLHSSTDTQYF.

This clone is a singleton in its sample. This chain uses TRBV28 with TRBJ1-1, with D possibly being TRBD1 (6 bases). The CDR3 covers 12 residues. Trimming removed 2 bases from V and 10 bases from J, with 11 bases in between. Germline CDR1 and CDR2: MDHEN and SYDVKM. CDR3 nucleotides: TGTGCCAGCAGTTTAAGTTTCAGGGGAGCTTTCTTT. It codes for CASSLSFRGAFF.

Here the CDR3 DNA reads TGTGCCAGCATGGAGGGAGGGCCGGTCGGGGAGCTGTTTTTT. Protein sequence: CASMEGGPVGELFF. The chain employs TRBV6-5 and TRBJ2-2; TRBD2 matches at 7 bases. J was trimmed by 7 bases and V by 7 bases; bases with no gene match: 9. CDR3 length: 14 residues. Germline CDR1 and CDR2: MNHEY and SVGAGI.

The V call is TRBV6-5, the J call TRBJ2-5; D may be TRBD2 (5 bases). V was cut by 4 bases and J by 4 bases, with 13 bases left in between. Germline CDR1 and CDR2: MNHEY and SVGAGI. CDR3 size: 14 residues. The CDR3 DNA sequence: TGTGCCAGCAGTTTAGAGGAGGTCGGAGAGACCCAGTACTTC. Protein: CASSLEEVGETQYF.

The chain combines TRBV5-1 with TRBJ2-1; 11 bases are a match to TRBD1. With V trimmed by 3 bases and J by 10 bases, 9 bases remained unmatched. The CDR3 contains 15 residues. Germline CDR1 and CDR2: SGHRS and YFSETQ. The CDR3 nucleotides read TGCGCCAGCAGCTCCGGACAGGGGGCCACGGGGGAGCAGTTCTTC. Encoded protein: CASSSGQGATGEQFF.

The chain employs TRBV10-2 and TRBJ1-3; unclear D gene. The germline V gene encodes CDR1 WSHSY and CDR2 SAAADI. Trimming removed 2 bases at V and 4 bases at J, with 21 bases between. This CDR3 region has 18 residues. The CDR3, as DNA: TGCGCCAGCAGTGAGGTCAGCGCGACCTATACTGAGGGAAACACCATATATTTT. This codes for CASSEVSATYTEGNTIYF.

This clone was recorded only once. The chain is built from TRBV9 and TRBJ1-2; D might be TRBD1 (6 bases). V was trimmed by 6 bases and J by 5 bases, leaving 20 bases between them. This CDR3 is built from 15 residues. The germline CDR1 and CDR2 sequences are SGDLS and YYNGEE. CDR3 nucleotide sequence: TGTGCCAGCACGTATGAGGCAGGGGACCCTTATGGCTACACCTTC. Translated, it gives CASTYEAGDPYGYTF. Combining the CDR3 with reference TRBV9 and TRBJ1-2 gives the whole variable domain DSGVTQTPKHLITATGQRVTLRCSPRSGDLSVYWYQQSLDQGLQFLIQYYNGEERAKGNILERFSAQQFPDLHSELNLSSLELGDSALYFCASTYEAGDPYGYTFGSGTRLTVV.

The chain is built from TRBV7-2 and TRBJ2-7; D is perhaps TRBD2 (5 bases). Germline lookup yields CDR1 SGHTA and CDR2 FQGNSA. This CDR3 contains 13 residues. V lost 4 bases and J lost 4, with 11 bases in between. The CDR3 bases are TGTGCCAGCAGCTCCAGCGGAGGTTACGAGCAGTACTTC. Translated: CASSSSGGYEQYF.

V gene TRBV5-1 combines with J gene TRBJ2-7; possible D gene TRBD1, 6 bases. V lost 4 bases and J 3 bases, leaving 8 bases between the germline ends. Germline V gene data show CDR1 as SGHRS and CDR2 as YFSETQ. CDR3 length: 12 amino acids. CDR3 protein: CASSKDSYEQYF. CDR3 DNA: TGCGCCAGCAGCAAGGACAGCTACGAGCAGTACTTC.

The rearrangement uses TRBV5-1 and TRBJ2-7; 12 bases map to TRBD2. In germline, CDR1 is SGHRS, CDR2 YFSETQ. J gave up 0 bases and V 3 bases, and 4 bases lay outside the gene matches. This CDR3 contains 16 residues. DNA for the CDR3: TGCGCCAGCAGCTCGACTAGCGGGAGACACTCCTACGAGCAGTACTTC. Its translation: CASSSTSGRHSYEQYF.

This rearrangement joins TRBV5-6 to TRBJ2-3; D is perhaps TRBD2 (5 bases). Per the germline V gene, CDR1 is SGHDT and CDR2 is YYEEEE. V lost 4 bases, J lost 2 bases, and 14 bases lay in between. CDR3 length equals 15 residues. In DNA form, the CDR3 reads TGTGCCAGCAGCCCCACGGACTGGGACACAGATACGCAGTATTTT. It specifies CASSPTDWDTDTQYF.

The rearrangement uses TRBV7-9 and TRBJ2-5, with TRBD1 as a possible D gene (6 bases). The V end lost 5 bases, the J end lost 1 base, and 23 bases lay between the germline ends. The CDR3 consists of 18 residues. Per germline, CDR1 SEHNR and CDR2 FQNEAQ (reference sequence). The CDR3 DNA reads TGTGCCAGCAGCCCCGGGGCAGGGACACAAATAACCCAAGAGACCCAGTACTTC. Its protein is CASSPGAGTQITQETQYF.

The V gene is TRBV19, the J gene TRBJ2-2; D is unclear. The CDR3 is made up of 12 amino acids. Per germline, CDR1 LNHDA and CDR2 SQIVND (reference sequence). Deletions cut 2 bases from V and 9 bases from J, with 7 bases between. The CDR3 nucleotides are TGTGCCAGTAGTATAACTTTCCGGGAGCTGTTTTTT. Encoded protein: CASSITFRELFF.

The sample holds one count of this clone. The rearrangement joins TRBV29-1 to TRBJ2-7, with 12 bases aligning to TRBD1. The V gene's germline CDR1 is SQVTM and CDR2 ANQGSEA. V gave up 5 bases and J gave up 4 bases; unmatched junction bases: 3. There are 13 residues in the CDR3. CDR3 sequence: CSVPGQGAYEQYF. CDR3 nucleotide sequence: TGCAGCGTTCCGGGACAGGGGGCTTACGAGCAGTACTTC.